This passage covers 9 T cell receptor beta chains from one sample sequenced in a study of blood T cell repertoires in COVID-19. Sequencing used immunoSEQ multiplex PCR; TCRdb keeps in-frame clones, though not all of them. The sample comprises more than 110,000 clones, 88% of which are singletons, and about 10% rests with the top ten. The sequenced sample consisted of peripheral blood. The receptors shown here come from a man aged 50 to 60 with active or convalescent COVID-19.

The chain has TRBV6-5 and TRBJ2-1, with TRBD1 matching over 8 bases. Trimming removed 6 bases from V and 5 bases from J; junction bases left unmatched: 6. CDR3 length: 14 amino acids. Germline CDR1 reads MNHEY; CDR2 reads SVGAGI. The CDR3, as DNA: TGTGCCAGCAGGTTGGGGACAGGAAACAATGAGCAGTTCTTC. Its translation: CASRLGTGNNEQFF.

V usage is TRBV2 and J usage is TRBJ2-7, with TRBD1 as a possible D gene (5 bases). Trimming stripped 4 bases from V and 2 bases from J, with 12 bases between. The length of the CDR3 is 14 residues. The germline V gene has CDR1 SNHLY and CDR2 FYNNEI. The CDR3 loop reads CASSGDSPPYEQYF. CDR3 DNA: TGTGCCAGCAGTGGAGACAGTCCCCCCTACGAGCAGTACTTC.

The J gene is TRBJ1-1, the V gene TRBV27; 8 nucleotides align to TRBD1. From germline, CDR1 is MNHEY and CDR2 SMNVEV (reference sequence). Unmatched junction bases numbered 5, after V lost 5 bases and J lost 9 bases. The CDR3 covers 12 residues. The CDR3 region has the DNA TGTGCCAGCAGTACCCGGACAGGGCAAGCTTTCTTT. Protein sequence: CASSTRTGQAFF.

The J gene is TRBJ2-6, the V gene TRBV11-3; no reliable D call. From germline, CDR1 is SGHNT and CDR2 YENEEA. CDR3 size: 16 residues. Trimming shortened V by 0 bases and J by 0 bases, and 6 bases separated the two germline ends. CDR3 in DNA: TGTGCCAGCAGCTTAGATCGAGGCTCTGGGGCCAACGTCCTGACTTTC. As protein: CASSLDRGSGANVLTF.

The chain recombines TRBV4-2 with TRBJ2-1; 13 bases are shared with TRBD2. Germline V gene lookup returns CDR1 LGHNA and CDR2 YNFKEQ. The ends lost 3 bases at V and 6 bases at J; junction bases unmatched: 23. This CDR3 region has 22 residues. The CDR3 coding sequence is TGTGCCAGCAGCCAGTACACGCCCCAACTAGCGGGAGGGCCGGAGGACCTCAATGAGCAGTTCTTC. Its translation: CASSQYTPQLAGGPEDLNEQFF.

V is TRBV21-1 and J is TRBJ2-5; no check of the table's D call, TRBD2, against the DNA was made. TRBV21-1 constitutes a pseudogene. The CDR3 extends over 14 amino acids. CDR3: CASSKEEGRETQYF. The CDR3 DNA reads as TGTGCCAGCAGCAAAGAGGAAGGGCGGGAAACCCAGTACTTC.

This rearrangement joins TRBV5-1 to TRBJ2-5, with TRBD2 identical over 10 bases. V lost 2 bases to trimming and J lost 4 bases; unmatched junction nucleotides: 5. This CDR3 spans 15 amino acids. The germline CDR1 and CDR2 sequences are SGHRS and YFSETQ. For the CDR3, the DNA is TGCGCCAGCAGCTTCGCTAGCGGGAGTGGAGAGACCCAGTACTTC. Its protein product is CASSFASGSGETQYF.

CDR3 sequence (DNA): TGTGCCAGCAGCTTAGCGGGGACTAGCGGGAGGGCCCGGTACGAGCAGTACTTC. The encoded protein is CASSLAGTSGRARYEQYF. The gene calls are TRBV7-9 and TRBJ2-7; 16 nucleotides agree with TRBD2. Germline CDR1 and CDR2: SEHNR and FQNEAQ (reference sequence). With V trimmed by 0 bases and J by 4 bases, 6 bases remained unmatched. The length of the CDR3 is 18 residues.

The chain recombines TRBV6-5 with TRBJ2-7, with TRBD2 matching 7 bases. V trimming: 2 bases; J trimming: 3 bases; junction bases outside the gene matches: 4. Germline V gene lookup returns CDR1 MNHEY and CDR2 SVGAGI. The CDR3 has 14 amino acids. CDR3 sequence reads: CASSYGGGGYEQYF. CDR3 bases: TGTGCCAGCAGTTACGGCGGGGGAGGCTACGAGCAGTACTTC.